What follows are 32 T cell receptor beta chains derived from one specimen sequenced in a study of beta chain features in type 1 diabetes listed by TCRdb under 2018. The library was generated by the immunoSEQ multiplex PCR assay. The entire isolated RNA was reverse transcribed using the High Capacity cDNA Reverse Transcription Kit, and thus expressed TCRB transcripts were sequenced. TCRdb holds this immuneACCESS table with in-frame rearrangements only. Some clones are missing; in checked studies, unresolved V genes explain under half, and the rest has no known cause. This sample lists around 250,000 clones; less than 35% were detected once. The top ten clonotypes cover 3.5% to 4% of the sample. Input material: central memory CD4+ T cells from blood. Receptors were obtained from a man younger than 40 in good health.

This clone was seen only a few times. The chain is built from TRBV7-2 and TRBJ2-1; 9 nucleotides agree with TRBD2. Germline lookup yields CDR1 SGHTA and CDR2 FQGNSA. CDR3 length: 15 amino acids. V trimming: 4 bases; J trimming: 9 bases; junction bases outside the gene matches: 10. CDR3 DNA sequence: TGTGCCAGCAGCTCCCCGGGACTAGCCATGGGTGAGCAGTTCTTC. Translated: CASSSPGLAMGEQFF.

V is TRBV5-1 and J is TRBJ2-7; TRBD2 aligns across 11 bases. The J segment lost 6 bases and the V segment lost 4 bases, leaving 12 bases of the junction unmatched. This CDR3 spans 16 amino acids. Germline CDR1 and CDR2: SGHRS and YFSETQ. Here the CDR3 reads CASSPLLAGGSLEQYF. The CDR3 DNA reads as TGCGCCAGCAGCCCCCTCCTAGCGGGGGGATCCCTCGAGCAGTACTTC. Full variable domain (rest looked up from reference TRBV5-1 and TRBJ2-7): KAGVTQTPRYLIKTRGQQVTLSCSPISGHRSVSWYQQTPGQGLQFLFEYFSETQRNKGNFPGRFSGRQFSNSRSEMNVSTLELGDSALYLCASSPLLAGGSLEQYFGPGTRLTVT.

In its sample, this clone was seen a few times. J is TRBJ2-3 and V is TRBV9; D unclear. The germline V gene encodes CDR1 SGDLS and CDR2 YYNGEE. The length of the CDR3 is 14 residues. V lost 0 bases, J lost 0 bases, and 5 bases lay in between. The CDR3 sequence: CASSVVGSTDTQYF. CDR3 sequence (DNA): TGTGCCAGCAGCGTAGTGGGAAGCACAGATACGCAGTATTTT.

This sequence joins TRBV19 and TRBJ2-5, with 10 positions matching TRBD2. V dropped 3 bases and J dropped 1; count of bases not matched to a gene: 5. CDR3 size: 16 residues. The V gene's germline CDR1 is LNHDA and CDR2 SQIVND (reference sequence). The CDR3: CASSILRTSGQETQYF. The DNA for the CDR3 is TGTGCCAGTAGTATCTTGCGGACTAGCGGCCAAGAGACCCAGTACTTC.

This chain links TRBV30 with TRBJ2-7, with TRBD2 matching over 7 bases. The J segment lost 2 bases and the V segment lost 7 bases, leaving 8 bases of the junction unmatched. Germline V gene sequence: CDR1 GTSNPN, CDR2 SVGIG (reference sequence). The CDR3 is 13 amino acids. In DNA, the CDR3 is TGTGCCTTCCTACTGCGGGGGACCTACGAGCAGTACTTC. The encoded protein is CAFLLRGTYEQYF.

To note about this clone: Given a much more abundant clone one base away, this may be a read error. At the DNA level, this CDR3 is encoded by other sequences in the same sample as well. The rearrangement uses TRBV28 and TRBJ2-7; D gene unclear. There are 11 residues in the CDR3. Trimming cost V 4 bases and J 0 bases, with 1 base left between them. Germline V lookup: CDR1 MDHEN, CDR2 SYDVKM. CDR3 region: CASSSSYEQYF. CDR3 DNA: TGTGCCAGCAGTTCCTCCTACGAGCAGTACTTC.

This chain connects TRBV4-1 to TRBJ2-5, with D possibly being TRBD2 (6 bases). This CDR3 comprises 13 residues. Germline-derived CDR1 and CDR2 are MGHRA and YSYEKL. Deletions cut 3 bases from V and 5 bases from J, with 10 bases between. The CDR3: CASSQGLVETQYF. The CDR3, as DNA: TGCGCCAGCAGCCAGGGACTCGTGGAGACCCAGTACTTC.

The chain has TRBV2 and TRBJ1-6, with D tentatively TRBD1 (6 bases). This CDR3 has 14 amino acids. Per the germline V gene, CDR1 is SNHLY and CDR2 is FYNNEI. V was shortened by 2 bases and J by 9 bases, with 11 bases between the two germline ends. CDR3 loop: CASSERGAGSPLHF. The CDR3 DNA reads TGTGCCAGCAGTGAACGGGGGGCCGGTTCACCCCTCCACTTT.

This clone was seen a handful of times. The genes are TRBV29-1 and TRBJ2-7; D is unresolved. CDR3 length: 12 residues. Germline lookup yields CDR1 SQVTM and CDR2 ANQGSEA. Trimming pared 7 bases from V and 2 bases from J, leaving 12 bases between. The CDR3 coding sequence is TGCAGCGGTGGCCCCCGGGCCTACGAGCAGTACTTC. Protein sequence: CSGGPRAYEQYF.

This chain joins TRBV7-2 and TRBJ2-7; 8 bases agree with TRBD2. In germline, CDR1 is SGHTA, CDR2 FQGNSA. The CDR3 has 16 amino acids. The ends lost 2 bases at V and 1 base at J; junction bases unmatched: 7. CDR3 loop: CASSLLGGRTSYEQYF. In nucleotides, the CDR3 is TGTGCCAGCAGCTTATTAGGCGGGAGGACGTCCTACGAGCAGTACTTC.

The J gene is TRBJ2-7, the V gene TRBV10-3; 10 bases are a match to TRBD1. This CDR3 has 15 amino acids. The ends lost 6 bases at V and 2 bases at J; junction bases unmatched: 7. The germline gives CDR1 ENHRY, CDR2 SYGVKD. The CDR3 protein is CAIRGQGNRAYEQYF. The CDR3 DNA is TGTGCCATCAGGGGACAGGGGAATAGGGCCTACGAGCAGTACTTC.

The CDR3 sequence: CASRLNTDTQYF. In DNA form, the CDR3 reads TGCGCCAGCAGATTAAACACAGATACGCAGTATTTT. This chain links TRBV5-1 with TRBJ2-3; D is uncertain. V lost 5 bases and J lost 2, with 6 bases in between. This CDR3 region has 12 residues. Germline V gene lookup returns CDR1 SGHRS and CDR2 YFSETQ.

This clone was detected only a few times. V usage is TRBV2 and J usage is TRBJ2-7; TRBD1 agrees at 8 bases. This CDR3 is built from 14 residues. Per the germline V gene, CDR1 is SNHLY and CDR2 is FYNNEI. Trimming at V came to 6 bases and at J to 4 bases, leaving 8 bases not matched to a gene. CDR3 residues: CASRQTGEKYEQYF. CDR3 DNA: TGTGCCAGCAGACAGACAGGGGAGAAGTACGAGCAGTACTTC.

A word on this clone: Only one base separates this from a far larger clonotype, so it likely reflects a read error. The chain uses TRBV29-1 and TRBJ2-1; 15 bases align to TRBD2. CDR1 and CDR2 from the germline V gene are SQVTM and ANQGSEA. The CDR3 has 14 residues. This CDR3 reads CRGTSGGRWNEQFF. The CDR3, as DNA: TGCAGGGGGACTAGCGGGGGGAGGTGGAATGAGCAGTTCTTC.

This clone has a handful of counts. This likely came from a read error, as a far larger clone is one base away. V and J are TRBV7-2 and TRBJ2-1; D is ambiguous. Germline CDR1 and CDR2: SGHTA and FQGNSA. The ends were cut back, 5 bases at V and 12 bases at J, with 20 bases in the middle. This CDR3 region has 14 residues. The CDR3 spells CASSPSTPVPPQFF. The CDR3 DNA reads TGTGCCAGCAGCCCTTCGACACCGGTTCCCCCGCAGTTCTTC.

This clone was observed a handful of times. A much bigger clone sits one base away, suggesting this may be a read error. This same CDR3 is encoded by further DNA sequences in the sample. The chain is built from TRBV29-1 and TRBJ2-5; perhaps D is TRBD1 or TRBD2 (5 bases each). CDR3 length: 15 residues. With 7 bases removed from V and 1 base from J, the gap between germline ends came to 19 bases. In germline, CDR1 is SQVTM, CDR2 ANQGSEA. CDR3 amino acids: CSGVRDPSPQETQYF. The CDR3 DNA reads TGCAGCGGTGTCCGGGACCCTTCCCCCCAAGAGACCCAGTACTTC.

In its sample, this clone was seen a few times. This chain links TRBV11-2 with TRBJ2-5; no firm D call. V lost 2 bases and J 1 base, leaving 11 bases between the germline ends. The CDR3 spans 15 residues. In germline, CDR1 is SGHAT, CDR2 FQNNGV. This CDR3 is CASSLSTGGQETQYF. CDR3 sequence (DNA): TGTGCCAGCAGCTTAAGCACGGGCGGCCAAGAGACCCAGTACTTC.

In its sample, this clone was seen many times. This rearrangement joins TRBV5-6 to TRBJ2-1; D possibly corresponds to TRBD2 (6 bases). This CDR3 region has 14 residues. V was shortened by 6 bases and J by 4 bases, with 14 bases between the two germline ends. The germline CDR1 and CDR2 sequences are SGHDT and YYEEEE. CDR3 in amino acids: CASITSAGYNEQFF. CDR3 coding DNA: TGTGCCAGCATCACCTCGGCGGGGTACAATGAGCAGTTCTTC.

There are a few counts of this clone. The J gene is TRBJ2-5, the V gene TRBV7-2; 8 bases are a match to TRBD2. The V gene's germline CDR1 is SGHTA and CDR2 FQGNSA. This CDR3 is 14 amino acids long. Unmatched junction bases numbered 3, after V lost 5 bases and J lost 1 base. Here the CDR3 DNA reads TGTGCCAGCAGCACTGGGACTAGCCAAGAGACCCAGTACTTC. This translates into CASSTGTSQETQYF.

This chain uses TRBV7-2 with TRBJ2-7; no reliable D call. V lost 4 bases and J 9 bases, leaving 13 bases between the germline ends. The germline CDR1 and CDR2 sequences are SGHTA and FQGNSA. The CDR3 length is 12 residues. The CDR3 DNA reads TGTGCCAGCAGCTCCTCGGGCGTCGGGCAGTACTTC. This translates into CASSSSGVGQYF.

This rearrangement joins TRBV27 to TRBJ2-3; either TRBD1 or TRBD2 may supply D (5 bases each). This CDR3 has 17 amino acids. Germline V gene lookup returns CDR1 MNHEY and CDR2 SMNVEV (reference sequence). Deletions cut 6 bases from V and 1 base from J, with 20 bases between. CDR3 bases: TGTGCCAGCAGGGCTCGAAGAGGGGCAACCCGCACAGATACGCAGTATTTT. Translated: CASRARRGATRTDTQYF.

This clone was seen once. The CDR3 nucleotides read TGTGCCAGCAGCATGGGATTCACAGATACGCAGTATTTT. Protein product: CASSMGFTDTQYF. The chain recombines TRBV11-2 with TRBJ2-3, with D uncertain. The CDR3 spans 13 residues. The germline V and J ends were trimmed by 5 bases and 2 bases, with 8 bases remaining between them. CDR1 SGHAT and CDR2 FQNNGV come from the germline V gene.

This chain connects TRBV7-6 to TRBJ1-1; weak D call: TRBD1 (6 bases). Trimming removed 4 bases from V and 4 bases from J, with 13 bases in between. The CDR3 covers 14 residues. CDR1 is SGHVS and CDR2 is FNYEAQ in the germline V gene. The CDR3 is CASSSLTGPTEAFF. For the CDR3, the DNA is TGTGCCAGCAGCTCCCTGACAGGCCCCACTGAAGCTTTCTTT.

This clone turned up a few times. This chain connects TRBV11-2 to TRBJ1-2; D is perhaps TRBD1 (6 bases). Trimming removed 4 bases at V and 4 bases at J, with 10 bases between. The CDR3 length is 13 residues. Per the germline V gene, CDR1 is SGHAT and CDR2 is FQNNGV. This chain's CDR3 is CASSSDRIYGYTF. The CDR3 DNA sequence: TGTGCCAGCAGCTCCGACAGGATCTATGGCTACACCTTC.

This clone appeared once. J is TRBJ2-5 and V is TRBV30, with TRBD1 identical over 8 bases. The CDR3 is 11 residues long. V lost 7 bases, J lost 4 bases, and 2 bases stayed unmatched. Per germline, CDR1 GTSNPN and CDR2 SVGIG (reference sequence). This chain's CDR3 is CASGQGETQYF. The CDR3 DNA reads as TGTGCCTCTGGACAGGGAGAGACCCAGTACTTC.

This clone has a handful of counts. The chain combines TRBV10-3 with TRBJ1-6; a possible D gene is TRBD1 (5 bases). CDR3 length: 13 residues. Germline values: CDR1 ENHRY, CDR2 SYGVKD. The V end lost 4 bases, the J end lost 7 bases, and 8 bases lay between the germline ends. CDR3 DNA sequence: TGTGCCATCAGTGGACAGATCAATTCACCCCTCCACTTT. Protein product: CAISGQINSPLHF.

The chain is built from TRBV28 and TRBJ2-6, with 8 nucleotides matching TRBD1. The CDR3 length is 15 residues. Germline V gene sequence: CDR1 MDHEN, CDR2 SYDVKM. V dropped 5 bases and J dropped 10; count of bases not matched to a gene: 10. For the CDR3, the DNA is TGTGCCAGCAGTCAGCAGGGACAGGCTTGGAACGTCCTGACTTTC. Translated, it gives CASSQQGQAWNVLTF.

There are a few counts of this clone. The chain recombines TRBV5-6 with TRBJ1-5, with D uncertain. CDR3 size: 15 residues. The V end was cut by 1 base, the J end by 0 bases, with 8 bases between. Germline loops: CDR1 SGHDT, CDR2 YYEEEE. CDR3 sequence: CASSLYQYSNQPQHF. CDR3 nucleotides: TGTGCCAGCAGCTTGTACCAGTATAGCAATCAGCCCCAGCATTTT. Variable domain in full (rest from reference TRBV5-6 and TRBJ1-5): DAGVTQSPTHLIKTRGQQVTLRCSPKSGHDTVSWYQQALGQGPQFIFQYYEEEERQRGNFPDRFSGHQFPNYSSELNVNALLLGDSALYLCASSLYQYSNQPQHFGDGTRLSIL.

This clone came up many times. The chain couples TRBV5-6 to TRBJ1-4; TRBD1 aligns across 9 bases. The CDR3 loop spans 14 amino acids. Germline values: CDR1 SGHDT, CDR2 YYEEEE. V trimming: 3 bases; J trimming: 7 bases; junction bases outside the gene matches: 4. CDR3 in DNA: TGTGCCAGCAGCTGGACAGGGGAGGCTGAAAAACTGTTTTTT. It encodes CASSWTGEAEKLFF.

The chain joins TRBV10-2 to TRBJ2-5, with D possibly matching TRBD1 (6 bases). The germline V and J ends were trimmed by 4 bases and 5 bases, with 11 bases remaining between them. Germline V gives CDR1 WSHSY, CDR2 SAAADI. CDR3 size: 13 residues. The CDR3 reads CASSVGAWETQYF. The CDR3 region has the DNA TGCGCCAGCAGTGTGGGGGCGTGGGAGACCCAGTACTTC.

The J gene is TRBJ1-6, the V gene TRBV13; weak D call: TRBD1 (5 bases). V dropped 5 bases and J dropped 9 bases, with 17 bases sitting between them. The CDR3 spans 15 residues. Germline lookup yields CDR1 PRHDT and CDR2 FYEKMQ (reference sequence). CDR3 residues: CASSPRRGESSPLHF. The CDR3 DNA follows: TGTGCCAGCAGCCCCCGGCGGGGGGAAAGTTCACCCCTCCACTTT.

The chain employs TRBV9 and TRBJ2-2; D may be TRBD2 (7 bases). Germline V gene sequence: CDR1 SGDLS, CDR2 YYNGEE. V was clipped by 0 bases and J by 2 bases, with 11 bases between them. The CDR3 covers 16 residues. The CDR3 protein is CASSVGRGTNTGELFF. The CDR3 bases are TGTGCCAGCAGCGTAGGGCGGGGGACAAACACCGGGGAGCTGTTTTTT.